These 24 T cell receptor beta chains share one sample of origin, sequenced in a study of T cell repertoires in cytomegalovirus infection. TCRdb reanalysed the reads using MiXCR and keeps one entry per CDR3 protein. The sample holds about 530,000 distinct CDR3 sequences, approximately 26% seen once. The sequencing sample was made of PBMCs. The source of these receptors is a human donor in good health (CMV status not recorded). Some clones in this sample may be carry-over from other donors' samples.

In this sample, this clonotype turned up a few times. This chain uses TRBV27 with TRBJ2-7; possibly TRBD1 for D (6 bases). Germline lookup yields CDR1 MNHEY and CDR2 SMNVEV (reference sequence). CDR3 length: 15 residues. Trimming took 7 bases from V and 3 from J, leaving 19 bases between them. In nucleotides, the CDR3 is TGTGCCAGCATCAAGAGGGCGGTAGGGGGCTACGAGCAGTACGTC. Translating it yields CASIKRAVGGYEQYV.

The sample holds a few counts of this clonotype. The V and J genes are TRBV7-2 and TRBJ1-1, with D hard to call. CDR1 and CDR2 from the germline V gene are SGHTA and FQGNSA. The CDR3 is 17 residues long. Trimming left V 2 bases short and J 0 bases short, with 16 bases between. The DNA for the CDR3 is TGTGCCAGCAGCTTATGGTTAAACCGGATGATGAACACTGAAGCTTTCTTT. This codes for CASSLWLNRMMNTEAFF.

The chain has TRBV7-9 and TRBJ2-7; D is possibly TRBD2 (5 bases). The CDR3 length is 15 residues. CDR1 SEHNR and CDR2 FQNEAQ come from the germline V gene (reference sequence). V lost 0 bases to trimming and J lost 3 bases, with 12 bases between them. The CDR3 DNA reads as TGTGCCAGCAGCTTAGCAGCGGCCATTTTCTACGAGCAGTACTTC. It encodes CASSLAAAIFYEQYF.

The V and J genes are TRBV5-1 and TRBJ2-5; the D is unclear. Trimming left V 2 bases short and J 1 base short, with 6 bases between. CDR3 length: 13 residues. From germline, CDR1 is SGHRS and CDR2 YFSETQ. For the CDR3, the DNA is TGCGCCAGCAGCTTCAACAGCCAAGAGACCCAGTACTTC. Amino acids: CASSFNSQETQYF.

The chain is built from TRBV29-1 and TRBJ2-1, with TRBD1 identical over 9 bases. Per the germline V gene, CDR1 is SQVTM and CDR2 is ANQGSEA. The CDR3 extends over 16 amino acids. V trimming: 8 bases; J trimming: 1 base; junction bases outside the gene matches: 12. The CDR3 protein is CSLITGTGKSYNEQFF. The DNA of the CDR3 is TGCAGCTTGATTACCGGGACAGGGAAATCCTACAATGAGCAGTTCTTC.

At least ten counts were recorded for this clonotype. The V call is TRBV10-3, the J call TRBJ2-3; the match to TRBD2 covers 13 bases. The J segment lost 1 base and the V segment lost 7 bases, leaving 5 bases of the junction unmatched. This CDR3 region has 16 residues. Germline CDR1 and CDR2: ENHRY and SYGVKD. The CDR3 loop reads CAITGLAGVGTDTQYF. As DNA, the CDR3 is TGTGCCATCACAGGACTAGCGGGAGTCGGCACAGATACGCAGTATTTT.

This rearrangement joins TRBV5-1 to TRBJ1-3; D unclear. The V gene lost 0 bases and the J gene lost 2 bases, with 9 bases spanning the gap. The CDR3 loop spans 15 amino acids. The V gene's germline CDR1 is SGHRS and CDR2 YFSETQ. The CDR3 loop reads CASSLVSSPGNTIYF. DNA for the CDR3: TGCGCCAGCAGCTTGGTTTCCAGCCCTGGAAACACCATATATTTT. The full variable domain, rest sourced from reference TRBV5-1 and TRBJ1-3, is KAGVTQTPRYLIKTRGQQVTLSCSPISGHRSVSWYQQTPGQGLQFLFEYFSETQRNKGNFPGRFSGRQFSNSRSEMNVSTLELGDSALYLCASSLVSSPGNTIYFGEGSWLTVV.

CDR3 sequence (DNA): TGCGCCAGCAGCTTATCGCCAACCGGGACTAGCGGGGATGATGAGCAGTTCTTC. This encodes CASSLSPTGTSGDDEQFF. This chain uses TRBV5-1 with TRBJ2-1; 13 bases line up with TRBD2. This CDR3 is 18 amino acids long. The germline gives CDR1 SGHRS, CDR2 YFSETQ. The V segment lost 2 bases and the J segment 8 bases; nucleotides outside the gene matches: 13.

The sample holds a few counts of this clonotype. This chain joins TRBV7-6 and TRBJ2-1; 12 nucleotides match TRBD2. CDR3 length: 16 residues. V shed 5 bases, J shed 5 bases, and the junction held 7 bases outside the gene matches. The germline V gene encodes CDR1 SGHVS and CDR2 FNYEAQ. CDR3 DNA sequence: TGTGCCAGCAGCCCGTTCGCTAGCGGGAGGGACAATGAGCAGTTCTTC. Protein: CASSPFASGRDNEQFF.

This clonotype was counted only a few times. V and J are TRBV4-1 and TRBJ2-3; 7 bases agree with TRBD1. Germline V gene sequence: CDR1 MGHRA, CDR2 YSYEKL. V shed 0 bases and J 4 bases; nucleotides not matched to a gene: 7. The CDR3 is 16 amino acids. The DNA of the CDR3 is TGCGCCAGCAGCCAAGAACTGCAGGGGGTGGCAGATACGCAGTATTTT. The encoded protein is CASSQELQGVADTQYF.

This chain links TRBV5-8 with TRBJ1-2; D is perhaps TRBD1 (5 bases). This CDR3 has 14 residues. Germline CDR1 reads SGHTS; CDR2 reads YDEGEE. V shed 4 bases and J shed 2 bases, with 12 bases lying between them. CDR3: CASSRGGSNYGYTF. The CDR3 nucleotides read TGTGCCAGCAGCAGGGGAGGTTCGAACTATGGCTACACCTTC.

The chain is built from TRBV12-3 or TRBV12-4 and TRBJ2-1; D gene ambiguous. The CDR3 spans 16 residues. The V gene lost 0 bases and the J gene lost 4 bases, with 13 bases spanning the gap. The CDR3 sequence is CASSLASHLRYNEQFF. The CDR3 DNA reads TGTGCCAGCAGTTTAGCTAGCCACTTACGTTACAATGAGCAGTTCTTC.

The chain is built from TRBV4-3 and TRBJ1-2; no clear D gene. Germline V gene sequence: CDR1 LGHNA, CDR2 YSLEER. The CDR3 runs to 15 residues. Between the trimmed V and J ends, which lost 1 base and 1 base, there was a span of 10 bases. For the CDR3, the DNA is TGCGCCAGCAGCCAAGCGACGGCGGATAACTATGGCTACACCTTC. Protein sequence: CASSQATADNYGYTF.

The CDR3 protein is CASLLETYNEQFF. CDR3 DNA sequence: TGTGCCTCTTTACTAGAAACCTACAATGAGCAGTTCTTC. This chain connects TRBV7-2 to TRBJ2-1; a weak D match, TRBD2 (5 bases). Deletions cut 11 bases from V and 2 bases from J, with 13 bases between. This CDR3 region has 13 residues. Looked up from germline, CDR1 is SGHTA and CDR2 is FQGNSA.

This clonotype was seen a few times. This chain's CDR3 is CASSFNRGSNYGYTF. CDR3 nucleotides: TGTGCCAGCAGCTTTAACAGGGGATCTAACTATGGCTACACCTTC. The V and J genes are TRBV7-2 and TRBJ1-2; 7 positions match TRBD1. V was clipped by 3 bases and J by 0 bases; unmatched bases: 4. CDR3 length: 15 residues. Germline assignment: CDR1 SGHTA and CDR2 FQGNSA.

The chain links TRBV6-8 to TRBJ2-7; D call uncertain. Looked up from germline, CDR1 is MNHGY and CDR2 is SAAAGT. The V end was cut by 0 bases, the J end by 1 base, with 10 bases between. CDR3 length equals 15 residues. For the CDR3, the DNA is TGTGCCAGCAGTTACTCTCACCTTCCATCCTACGAGCAGTACTTC. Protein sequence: CASSYSHLPSYEQYF.

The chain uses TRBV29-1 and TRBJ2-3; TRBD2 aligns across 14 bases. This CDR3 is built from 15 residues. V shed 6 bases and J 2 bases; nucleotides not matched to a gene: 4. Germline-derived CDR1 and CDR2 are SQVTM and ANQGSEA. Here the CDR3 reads CSVGLAGEDTDTQYF. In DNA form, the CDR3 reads TGCAGCGTGGGACTAGCGGGAGAGGACACAGATACGCAGTATTTT.

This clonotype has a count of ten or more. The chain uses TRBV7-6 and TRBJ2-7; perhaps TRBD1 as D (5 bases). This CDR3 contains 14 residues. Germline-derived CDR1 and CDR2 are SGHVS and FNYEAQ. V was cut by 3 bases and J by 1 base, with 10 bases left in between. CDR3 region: CASSFSSGSYEQYF. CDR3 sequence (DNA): TGTGCCAGCAGCTTTTCGTCAGGGTCCTACGAGCAGTACTTC.

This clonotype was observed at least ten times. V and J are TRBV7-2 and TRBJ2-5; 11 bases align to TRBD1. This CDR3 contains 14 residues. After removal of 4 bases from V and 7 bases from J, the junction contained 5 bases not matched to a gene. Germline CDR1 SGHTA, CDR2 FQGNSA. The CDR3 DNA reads TGTGCCAGCAGCTCCGGACAGGGGGCTGTGACCCAGTACTTC. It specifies CASSSGQGAVTQYF.

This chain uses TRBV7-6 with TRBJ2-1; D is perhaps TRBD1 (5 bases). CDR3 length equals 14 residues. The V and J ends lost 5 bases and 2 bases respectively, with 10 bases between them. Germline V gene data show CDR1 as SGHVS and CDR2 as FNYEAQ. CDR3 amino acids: CASSQLGAYNEQFF. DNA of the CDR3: TGTGCCAGCAGCCAGCTAGGGGCCTACAATGAGCAGTTCTTC. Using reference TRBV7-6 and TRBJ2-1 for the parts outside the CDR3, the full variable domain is GAGVSQSPRYKVTKRGQDVALRCDPISGHVSLYWYRQALGQGPEFLTYFNYEAQQDKSGLPNDRFSAERPEGSISTLTIQRTEQRDSAMYRCASSQLGAYNEQFFGPGTRLTVL.

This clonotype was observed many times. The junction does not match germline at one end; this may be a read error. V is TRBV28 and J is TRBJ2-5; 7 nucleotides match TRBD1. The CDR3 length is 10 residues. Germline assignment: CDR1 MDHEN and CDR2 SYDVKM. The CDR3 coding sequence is TGCGCCAGCAGGGGGGAGACCCAGTACTTC. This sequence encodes CASRGETQYF.

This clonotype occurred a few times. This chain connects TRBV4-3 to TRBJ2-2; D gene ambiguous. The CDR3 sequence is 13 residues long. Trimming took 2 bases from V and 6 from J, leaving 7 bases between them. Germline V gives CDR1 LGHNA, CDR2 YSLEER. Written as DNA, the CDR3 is TGCGCCAGCAGCCAACGTTCGGCCGGGGAGCTGTTTTTT. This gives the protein CASSQRSAGELFF.

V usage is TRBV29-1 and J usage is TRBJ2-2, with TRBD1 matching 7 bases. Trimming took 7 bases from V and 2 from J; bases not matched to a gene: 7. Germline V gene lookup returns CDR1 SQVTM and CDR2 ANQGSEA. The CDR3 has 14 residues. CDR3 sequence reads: CSAYRDRNTGELFF. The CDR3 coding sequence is TGCAGCGCCTACCGGGACAGAAACACCGGGGAGCTGTTTTTT.

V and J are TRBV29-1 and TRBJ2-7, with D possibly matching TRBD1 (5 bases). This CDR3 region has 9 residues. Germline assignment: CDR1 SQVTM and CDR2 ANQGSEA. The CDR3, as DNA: TGCAGCGCCACTCCGTACACAGGAGTC. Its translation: CSATPYTGV.